These T cell receptor beta chains were read from a single sample in a study of cytomegalovirus exposure and HLA in healthy donors. TCRdb keeps only in-frame clones here, not all; method: immunoSEQ multiplex PCR. The sample records 80,000 to 95,000 clones, 79% being singletons. Sequencing was carried out using PBMCs. Receptors were obtained from a woman aged 40 to 50 in good health and CMV-seropositive. Each CDR3 is given with its conserved first and last residue. D genes are given only for firm matches. The listing skips clone size in some rows; elsewhere it reads once, few, many or a size class.

J gene: TRBJ1-3; D gene: .; V gene: TRBV7-2; clone size: .; CDR3 protein: CASSFTASGNTIYF; CDR3 DNA: TGTGCCAGCAGCTTTACAGCCTCTGGAAACACCATATATTTT
J gene: TRBJ1-3; D gene: .; V gene: TRBV6-1; clone size: once; CDR3 protein: CASRARNTIYF; CDR3 DNA: TGTGCCAGCAGAGCCAGAAACACCATATATTTT
J gene: TRBJ2-5; D gene: .; V gene: TRBV18; clone size: .; CDR3 protein: CASSLSGETQYF; CDR3 DNA: TGTGCCAGCTCACTTTCGGGGGAGACCCAGTACTTC
J gene: TRBJ1-3; D gene: .; V gene: TRBV18; clone size: once; CDR3 protein: CASSPGGGNSGNTIYF; CDR3 DNA: TGTGCCAGCTCACCAGGGGGAGGTAACTCTGGAAACACCATATATTTT
J gene: TRBJ1-4; D gene: TRBD1; V gene: TRBV7-6; clone size: .; CDR3 protein: CASSPSRGLLEKLFF; CDR3 DNA: TGTGCCAGCAGCCCGAGCAGGGGGCTACTCGAAAAACTGTTTTTT
J gene: TRBJ2-3; D gene: TRBD2; V gene: TRBV4-3; clone size: .; CDR3 protein: CASSQGSIAGWTDTQYF; CDR3 DNA: TGCGCCAGCAGCCAAGGGTCCATAGCGGGATGGACAGATACGCAGTATTTT
J gene: TRBJ2-7; D gene: TRBD2; V gene: TRBV19; clone size: .; CDR3 protein: CASTPGRGEQYF; CDR3 DNA: TGTGCCAGTACCCCAGGGAGGGGCGAGCAGTACTTC
J gene: TRBJ2-3; D gene: TRBD2; V gene: TRBV9; clone size: .; CDR3 protein: CASSLERGGDTQYF; CDR3 DNA: TGTGCCAGCAGCCTGGAGCGGGGAGGAGATACGCAGTATTTT
J gene: TRBJ2-7; D gene: TRBD1; V gene: TRBV4-1; clone size: .; CDR3 protein: CASSRGTGHNYEQYF; CDR3 DNA: TGCGCCAGCAGCCGAGGGACAGGGCACAACTACGAGCAGTACTTC
J gene: TRBJ2-1; D gene: TRBD2; V gene: TRBV2; clone size: .; CDR3 protein: CASRGLAGYNEQFF; CDR3 DNA: TGTGCCAGCAGGGGACTAGCGGGGTACAATGAGCAGTTCTTC
J gene: TRBJ2-7; D gene: .; V gene: TRBV27; clone size: .; CDR3 protein: CASSLSARLYEQYF; CDR3 DNA: TGTGCCAGCAGTTTAAGCGCCAGACTTTACGAGCAGTACTTC
J gene: TRBJ1-1; D gene: .; V gene: TRBV14; clone size: once; CDR3 protein: CASSQGSNTEAFF; CDR3 DNA: TGTGCCAGCAGCCAGGGGAGTAACACTGAAGCTTTCTTT
J gene: TRBJ2-7; D gene: .; V gene: TRBV14; clone size: few; CDR3 protein: CASSLGTLEQYF; CDR3 DNA: TGTGCCAGCAGCCTCGGGACACTCGAGCAGTACTTC
J gene: TRBJ2-7; D gene: TRBD2; V gene: TRBV9; clone size: .; CDR3 protein: CASSPSGRSLYEQYF; CDR3 DNA: TGTGCCAGCAGCCCGAGCGGGAGATCGTTATACGAGCAGTACTTC
J gene: TRBJ2-1; D gene: TRBD2; V gene: TRBV9; clone size: .; CDR3 protein: CASSAGTSGRALIDEQFF; CDR3 DNA: TGTGCCAGCAGCGCGGGAACTAGCGGGAGGGCCTTGATCGATGAGCAGTTCTTC
J gene: TRBJ1-2; D gene: .; V gene: TRBV5-6; clone size: .; CDR3 protein: CASSVGGGGISYTF; CDR3 DNA: TGTGCCAGCAGCGTGGGCGGAGGCGGGATCAGCTACACCTTC
J gene: TRBJ1-2; D gene: .; V gene: TRBV2; clone size: .; CDR3 protein: CASTREPGGYTF; CDR3 DNA: TGTGCCAGCACTAGGGAGCCGGGAGGCTACACCTTC
J gene: TRBJ1-1; D gene: .; V gene: TRBV7-2; clone size: .; CDR3 protein: CASRPGSSEAFF; CDR3 DNA: TGTGCCAGCAGGCCGGGGAGTTCTGAAGCTTTCTTT